What follows is one T cell receptor beta chain and its context. In its sample, this clonotype was seen a few times. The antigen it recognizes is unknown. Base quality data are lacking; no much larger clone is found one base away. The sample comes from a study of molecular identifiers for immune sequencing clone quantification (dated by TCRdb to the late 2010s). For the study in its entirety: For a replicate experiment, RNA from approximately 20,000 or 100,000 naive CD8 T cells was divided into five aliquots, of which four were sequenced. CD8 T cells were used in a methods study to benchmark molecular-identifier clustering-based TCR repertoire sequencing (MIDCIRS) and TCR RNA copy counting.

Libraries were prepared through PCR. Sequencing took place on a NextSeq 500. Bulk TCR libraries were made following a previously described method, with the TCR primers given in Table S5. The Qiagen AllPrep DNA/RNA kit was used to purify total RNA. Before analysis, reads from multiple sequencing runs of the same library were pooled. In the paper's pipeline: Reads were retained only if their TCR constant sequence matched exactly, and those retained reads were trimmed to 150 nt and grouped according to their 12-nt molecular barcodes. Reads within each barcode group were sub-clustered using a 15% Levenshtein threshold, and quality-weighted consensus sequences were constructed for each RNA molecule. Non-functional sequences were discarded, and so were lower-count sequences lying one edit away from another sequence. Barcode sub-clusters with fewer than 20% of the maximum read count were removed, based on fitting two negative binomial distributions. TCRdb cleaned the public reads at Q25 with fastp, built clones with MiXCR and kept in-frame beta chains. Every entry covers one CDR3 protein and lists the most common genes and DNA from its rows. What appears here as the V and J calls and clone size reflects TCRdb's work, not the paper's. The sample has hundreds of thousands of distinct CDR3 sequences on record, roughly 25% of them singletons. Of the sample, 0.75% to 0.8% falls within the top ten clones.

What the authors observed across the whole study: In CMV-specific effector cells, over 98% of molecules were held by clones above 20 RNA copies, whereas under 1% of molecules were held by such clones in naive cells. When barcode sub-clustering was omitted, TCR diversity was inflated by chimeric consensus sequences, with chimeras reaching as high as 47%. Even against a background of one million naive CD8 T cells, spiked-in Jurkat TCR RNA amounting to a single cell's worth was reported to be detectable. Spiked-in Jurkat TCR RNA (10 copies' worth), which is not part of the donor repertoire, was contained in the naive libraries. About three recovered TCR RNA copies per cell were obtained by modeling, versus about ten by digital PCR, implying a capture efficiency of 30% to 35%. Highly expanded clone sizes could be underestimated because identical TCR molecules may share a barcode.

Naive CD8 T cell libraries were made from roughly 20,000 to 1,000,000 sorted cells using 10%, 30% or 50% of purified RNA. On a BD FACSAria II, naive CD8 T cells were FACS-sorted as CD8+CD4-CCR7+CD45RA+ and collected into RLT Plus buffer. To test detection sensitivity, Jurkat RNA equal to ten TCR copies was added to samples of about 20,000-1,100,000 naive CD8 T cells. Enrichment of CD8 T cells was done with RosetteSep CD8+ T Cell Enrichment Cocktail plus Ficoll-Paque, and ACK red cell lysis came afterward. The sequence came from a human donor in good health. Some libraries in this study had Jurkat cell RNA spiked in. Sequencing input: naive CD8+ T cells from blood, with Jurkat cell RNA spiked in. The cell subset or site label on this specimen signifies: FACS-sorted CD8+CD4-CCR7+CD45RA+ naive T cells.

The CDR3 region: CATSRDLGLGQPQHF. The DNA reads as follows: TGTGCCACCAGCAGAGACCTGGGTTTGGGTCAGCCCCAGCATTTT. The chain joins TRBV15 to TRBJ1-5; no D segment can be confidently identified. Looking up the germline V gene (reference sequence) yields CDR1 LNHNV and CDR2 YYDKDF. Trimming takes 0 bases from V and 6 bases from J, and the germline ends sit 12 bases apart. The CDR3 measures 15 amino acids from cysteine to phenylalanine. This entry keeps only the CDR3 DNA: 45 bases, framed from base 1.